This T cell receptor beta chain was sequenced during a study of cytomegalovirus exposure and HLA in healthy donors. Overall study: Among the approximately 400 donors who were genotyped, around 77% fell in the genetic ancestry cluster that is associated with self-reported Caucasian donors.

Primers included in the PCR were 60 Vbeta and 13 Jbeta primers. The method was immunoSEQ multiplex PCR; TCRdb's version includes in-frame clones alone and lacks a portion of them. The sample table sets out 40,000 or so clones. Comment on this clone: The antigen is unknown.

General study findings and limits: In an earlier analysis, about 87% or about 30%: the productive usage of most TCR beta V segments. Upon later analysis, HLA-associated TCR beta chains proved more clonally expanded than other, equally common chains.

Trimming removed 8 bases at V and 0 bases at J, with 9 bases between. The CDR3 contains 13 residues. CDR1 and CDR2 (germline): MDHEN, SYDVKM. V usage is TRBV28 and J usage is TRBJ2-3, with a tentative D call TRBD2 (7 bases). The receptor was isolated from a woman in her 30s in good health and CMV-seropositive. Input material: PBMCs. CDR3 region: CASAGASTDTQYF. The CDR3 coding sequence is TGTGCCAGCGCGGGGGCTAGCACAGATACGCAGTATTTT.